Below are 13 T cell receptor beta chains sequenced from a single sample in a study of response to subunit inactivated influenza vaccine. Via MiXCR, TCRdb re-called the RT-PCR reads, giving one row per CDR3 protein. The sample shows 400,000 to 650,000 distinct CDR3 sequences, about 7.2% of them seen only once. Sequencing used PBMCs from blood, obtained 23 months after vaccination. The source is a man aged 50 to 69 who received an inactivated influenza vaccine.

V is TRBV19 and J is TRBJ2-5; no definite D call. Trimming took off 9 bases at V and 4 bases at J, with 21 bases between the two ends. CDR1 and CDR2 from the germline V gene are LNHDA and SQIVND (reference sequence). The CDR3 is made up of 15 amino acids. CDR3 loop: CASAVGFGLGETQYF. CDR3 nucleotide sequence: TGTGCCAGCGCAGTGGGATTTGGTCTTGGAGAGACCCAGTACTTC.

The V gene is TRBV3-1, the J gene TRBJ1-1, with a weak D call TRBD1 (5 bases). V lost 4 bases and J lost 6, with 18 bases in between. Germline lookup yields CDR1 LGHDT and CDR2 YNNKEL (reference sequence). This CDR3 has 15 residues. In DNA, the CDR3 is TGTGCCAGCAGCCCTTCGACTACCGGACACTCTGAAGCTTTCTTT. It yields the protein CASSPSTTGHSEAFF.

This clonotype was seen at least ten times. The chain employs TRBV5-1 and TRBJ2-7; 7 bases line up with TRBD2. Germline CDR1 SGHRS, CDR2 YFSETQ. This CDR3 is 13 amino acids long. After removal of 1 base from V and 3 bases from J, the junction contained 1 base not matched to a gene. CDR3 in DNA: TGCGCCAGCAGCTTGCTAGCGGACTACGAGCAGTACTTC. Translating gives CASSLLADYEQYF.

This clonotype was counted at least ten times. The chain couples TRBV7-8 to TRBJ2-1; D gene unclear. There are 14 residues in the CDR3. V gave up 5 bases and J gave up 4 bases, with 12 bases separating them. Germline CDR1 and CDR2: SGHVS and FQNEAQ. The CDR3 DNA follows: TGTGCCAGCAGCCCCGGACCGCCGTACAATGAGCAGTTCTTC. Its protein product is CASSPGPPYNEQFF.

This clonotype was counted ten times or more. This rearrangement joins TRBV19 to TRBJ2-3; tentative D call: TRBD2 (7 bases). The ends were cut back, 4 bases at V and 1 base at J, with 12 bases in the middle. Germline values: CDR1 LNHDA, CDR2 SQIVND (reference sequence). The CDR3 covers 15 residues. CDR3 in amino acids: CASSSGGLGTDTQYF. CDR3 in DNA: TGTGCCAGTAGTAGCGGGGGCTTGGGCACAGATACGCAGTATTTT.

There are many counts of this clonotype. The V gene is TRBV28, the J gene TRBJ1-6; no clear D. This CDR3 has 12 residues. V dropped 11 bases and J dropped 5 bases, with 10 bases sitting between them. Germline V CDR1 and CDR2: MDHEN, SYDVKM. In DNA, the CDR3 is TGTGCCGGCAACGGCCATAATTCACCCCTCCACTTT. This encodes CAGNGHNSPLHF.

The V call is TRBV5-6, the J call TRBJ2-1; the D is unclear. The CDR3 sequence is 12 residues long. CDR1 and CDR2 (germline): SGHDT, YYEEEE. V lost 3 bases to trimming and J lost 9 bases, with 10 bases between them. The CDR3 DNA reads as TGTGCCAGCAGCTCCGGTGGTGGTGAGCAGTTCTTC. It translates to CASSSGGGEQFF.

The chain recombines TRBV5-1 with TRBJ1-2; no firm D call. CDR1 and CDR2 (germline): SGHRS, YFSETQ. The CDR3 is made up of 12 amino acids. Trimming pared 4 bases from V and 8 bases from J, leaving 12 bases between. Here the CDR3 DNA reads TGCGCCAGCAGCCATAACCGGGTCGGCTACACCTTC. Encoded protein: CASSHNRVGYTF.

V gene TRBV5-5 combines with J gene TRBJ1-1; D not certain. The CDR3 totals 15 residues. Trimming took 4 bases from V and 2 from J, leaving 15 bases between them. Germline CDR1 SGHKS, CDR2 YYEKEE (reference sequence). For the CDR3, the DNA is TGTGCCAGCAGCCCCCGGGGAGATTTAAACACTGAAGCTTTCTTT. The encoded protein is CASSPRGDLNTEAFF.

The V and J genes are TRBV6-1 and TRBJ1-1; no firm D call. The germline V gene encodes CDR1 MNHNS and CDR2 SASEGT. The CDR3 loop spans 16 amino acids. V lost 6 bases and J lost 0, with 17 bases in between. Here the CDR3 reads CASRDKREIMNTEAFF. For the CDR3, the DNA is TGTGCCAGCAGAGATAAGAGGGAGATAATGAACACTGAAGCTTTCTTT.

This clonotype has only a few counts. The CDR3 bases are TGTGCCAGCAGTTTTGCGAGGGGAAACATTCAGTACTTC. The encoded protein is CASSFARGNIQYF. This chain links TRBV27 with TRBJ2-4, with D perhaps being TRBD1 or TRBD2 (5 bases each). The length of the CDR3 is 13 residues. Germline V gene lookup returns CDR1 MNHEY and CDR2 SMNVEV (reference sequence). V lost 3 bases and J lost 6, with 9 bases in between.

This clonotype occurred many times. The DNA of the CDR3 is TGCAGTGCTTTAACTGTCGGGGGCGGCGAAAAACTGTTTTTT. This gives the protein CSALTVGGGEKLFF. V gene TRBV20-1 combines with J gene TRBJ1-4, with a weak D call TRBD1 (6 bases). The V gene lost 5 bases and the J gene lost 8 bases, with 18 bases spanning the gap. CDR1 is DFQATT, CDR2 SNEGSKA, per germline (reference sequence). The CDR3 consists of 14 residues.

The table lists this clonotype with many counts. This chain joins TRBV5-5 and TRBJ2-1, with D possibly called TRBD1 or TRBD2 (7 bases each). The CDR3 is made up of 14 amino acids. V dropped 0 bases and J dropped 7 bases, with 11 bases sitting between them. From germline, CDR1 is SGHKS and CDR2 YYEKEE (reference sequence). As DNA, the CDR3 is TGTGCCAGCAGCTTGGTTCAGGGGGGGAATGAGCAGTTCTTC. Translated: CASSLVQGGNEQFF.